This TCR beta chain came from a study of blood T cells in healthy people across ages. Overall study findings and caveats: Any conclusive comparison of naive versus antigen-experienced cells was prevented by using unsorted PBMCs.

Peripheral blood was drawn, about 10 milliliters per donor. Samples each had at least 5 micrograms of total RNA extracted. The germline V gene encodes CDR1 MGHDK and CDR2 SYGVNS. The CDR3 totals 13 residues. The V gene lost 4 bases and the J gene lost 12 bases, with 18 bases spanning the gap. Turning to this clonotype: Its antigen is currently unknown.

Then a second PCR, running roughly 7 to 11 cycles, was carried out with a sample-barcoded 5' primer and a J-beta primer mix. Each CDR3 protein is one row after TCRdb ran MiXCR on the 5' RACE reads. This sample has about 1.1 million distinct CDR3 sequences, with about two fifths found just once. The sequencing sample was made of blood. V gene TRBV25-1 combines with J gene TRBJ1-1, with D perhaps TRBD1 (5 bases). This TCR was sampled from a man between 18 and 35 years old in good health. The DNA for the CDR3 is TGTGCCAGCAGTGTTGGGGGTCTAACTCCAACTTTCTTT. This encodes CASSVGGLTPTFF.